These 4 T cell receptor beta chains were sequenced from one sample in a study of T cell changes during pregnancy in multiple sclerosis. Sequencing was performed with immunoSEQ multiplex PCR; in TCRdb, only in-frame clones are kept and a portion is missing. The table has roughly 43,000 clones, about 88% seen once. The specimen comprised CD4+ T cells from peripheral blood mononuclear cells, sampled after pregnancy. These receptors all come from a female donor with multiple sclerosis, enrolled in a pregnancy study.

The chain couples TRBV28 to TRBJ1-4; no firm D call. The V end lost 5 bases, the J end lost 8 bases, and 15 bases lay between the germline ends. The V gene's germline CDR1 is MDHEN and CDR2 SYDVKM. The CDR3 is 14 amino acids. The DNA of the CDR3 is TGTGCCAGCAGTCCCCCCCGGGGTAGCGAAAAACTGTTTTTT. This codes for CASSPPRGSEKLFF.

This clone showed up just once. The chain carries TRBV7-9 and TRBJ2-3; 10 bases map to TRBD2. This CDR3 is built from 16 residues. Germline CDR1 SEHNR, CDR2 FQNEAQ (reference sequence). V shed 5 bases and J 5 bases; nucleotides not matched to a gene: 10. In DNA form, the CDR3 reads TGTGCCAGCAGCGAAGGGACTAGCGTGTGGGGAGATACGCAGTATTTT. It encodes CASSEGTSVWGDTQYF.

This clone has just one count. Other DNA sequences within the sample encode an identical CDR3. The J gene is TRBJ2-4, the V gene TRBV28; D possibly corresponds to TRBD1 (7 bases). CDR1 is MDHEN, CDR2 SYDVKM, per germline. The CDR3 length is 16 residues. V shed 5 bases and J shed 0 bases, with 14 bases lying between them. CDR3 coding DNA: TGTGCCAGCAGTCCACCAGGGGGACTAGCCAAAAACATTCAGTACTTC. Amino acid sequence: CASSPPGGLAKNIQYF.

The table lists this clone with a count of one. The DNA for the CDR3 is TGTGCCAGCAGCTTAAAGTTGCTAGCGGGAGCAGTAAATGAGCAGTTCTTC. The encoded protein is CASSLKLLAGAVNEQFF. V is TRBV5-4 and J is TRBJ2-1; the match to TRBD2 covers 10 bases. The V gene's germline CDR1 is SGHNT and CDR2 YYREEE (reference sequence). The CDR3 spans 17 residues. J was trimmed by 7 bases and V by 2 bases; bases with no gene match: 12.